This T cell receptor beta chain was captured by sequencing in a study of T cell repertoires in cytomegalovirus infection (dated by TCRdb to between 2017 and 2020). Some background on the complete study: Peptide stimulations targeted recently identified HLA-C-restricted CMV epitopes, whose presentation resists viral immunomodulation, together with well-studied HLA-B-restricted epitopes. Donor HLA type was relevant to the analysis, as public TCR beta signatures indicated carriage of CMV infection together with the matching HLA type. What the work shows at the level of the full study, not this receptor alone: Cumulative frequency of public TCR beta family members discriminated carriers of CMV infection plus the relevant HLA type in this cohort and an independent approximately 370-donor cohort. The ex vivo response was dominated by HLA-C-restricted CMV-specific TCR beta clonotypes, which also provided the single most frequent clonotype in two of eight donors.

TCRdb shows the sequencer as Illumina HiSeq 1500. Clones were called with MiXCR by TCRdb after fastp trimmed the public reads at Q25, and only in-frame beta chains were retained. When rows share a CDR3 protein, they turn into one entry using the most common DNA and genes. This sample comprises some 480,000 distinct CDR3 sequences, around 30% of them detected only once. The ten largest clones take up 15% to 20% of the sample. The treatment or condition label on this specimen signifies: in vitro stimulation with specific CMV peptide epitopes to enrich CMV-specific T cells. In this sample, this clonotype turned up a few times. Its antigen is unknown. No base quality information exists; no much larger clone differs at one position. The germline V gene gives CDR1 as MNHEY and CDR2 as SVGAGI. Relative to germline, V is 0 bases shorter and J is 2 bases shorter, with 9 bases between their ends. From its cysteine to its phenylalanine, the CDR3 spans 15 amino acids. Here the CDR3 DNA is all that survives: 45 bases in frame from base 1.

The chain is made from TRBV6-5 and TRBJ2-3; confidence is insufficient to name the D gene. The TCR comes from a human donor in good health (CMV status not recorded). Some clones in this sample may be carry-over from other donors' samples. Sequencing was performed on cultured PBMCs, taken from culture after CMV antigen stimulation. Read as DNA, the sequence is TGTGCCAGCAGTTACTCGGGCGTTAACACAGATACGCAGTATTTT. Its protein product is CASSYSGVNTDTQYF.